This T cell receptor beta chain derives from a study of PD-L1 blockade in urothelial cancer. Across the whole study: Atezolizumab was started by patients in the mid-2010s at 1,200 mg intravenously every 3 weeks. The median T cell count in blood samples was some 150,000.

Produced via immunoSEQ multiplex PCR; TCRdb's table is partial and in-frame only. The sample holds 60,000 to 80,000 clones, more than 70% seen once. CDR3 length equals 15 residues. Trimming pared 1 base from V and 5 bases from J, leaving 13 bases between. The germline CDR1 and CDR2 sequences are SGDLS and YYNGEE. The time point is: peripheral blood 6 weeks after treatment start. The sequence derives from a man in his fifties or sixties with urothelial cancer. The V call is TRBV9, the J call TRBJ2-1, with D unclear. The sample consisted of PBMCs, taken around atezolizumab (anti-PD-L1) treatment. The CDR3 nucleotides are TGTGCCAGCAGCGTAAACGGTTTTATGGACAATGAGCAGTTCTTC. Encoded protein: CASSVNGFMDNEQFF.